One and the same sample provided the 2 T cell receptor beta chains below, sequenced in a study of CD8 T cells in Susac syndrome (dated by TCRdb to the late 2010s). The receptor library was made with the immunoSEQ multiplex PCR assay. RNA was extracted with the RNeasy kit and roughly 0.5 to 1 ug was reverse transcribed using random hexamers. Through fastp at Q25 and MiXCR, TCRdb rebuilt clones from the public reads, retaining in-frame beta chains. Records with the same CDR3 protein are collapsed into one entry carrying the most frequent genes and DNA. The sample records 150,000 to 200,000 distinct CDR3 sequences, approximately 95% of which are singletons. Together, the top ten hold about 0.094% of the sample. The sample taken for sequencing was CD4+ T cells from PBMCs. The origin of the receptors is a human donor with multiple sclerosis.

CDR3 sequence reads: CSVGESTVKLFF. The DNA of the CDR3 is TGCAGCGTTGGGGAGTCAACGGTAAAACTGTTTTTT. This chain connects TRBV29-1 to TRBJ1-4; D not certain. Germline V gene lookup returns CDR1 SQVTM and CDR2 ANQGSEA. The CDR3 consists of 12 residues. Deletions cut 4 bases from V and 10 bases from J, with 13 bases between.

As regards this clonotype: The junction shows a germline mismatch at one end, possibly a read error. The chain employs TRBV24-1 and TRBJ2-1, with D tentatively TRBD2 (5 bases). This CDR3 region has 11 residues. Germline V gene lookup returns CDR1 KGHDR and CDR2 SFDVKD. The CDR3 reads CATSDGISGVF. In nucleotides, the CDR3 is TGTGCCACCAGTGATGGGATTTCCGGGGTCTTC.